The 3 T cell receptor beta chains listed next were all sequenced from one sample in a study of T cells in Graves' hyperthyroidism and ophthalmopathy. The TCR beta CDR3 regions underwent amplification using RNA transcripts as the source. RT-PCR in the first round (using the HTBI primer set) targeted the TCR CDR3. TCRdb ran MiXCR on the multiplex PCR reads and lists one entry per CDR3 protein. The sample includes hundreds of thousands of distinct CDR3 sequences, around 15% of them seen just once. Sequenced sample: blood. Every receptor here comes from a young woman with Graves' hyperthyroidism.

The chain uses TRBV4-1 and TRBJ2-7; TRBD2 agrees at 11 bases. This CDR3 is 15 amino acids long. V lost 6 bases and J lost 4; bases outside the gene matches: 8. CDR1 is MGHRA, CDR2 YSYEKL, per germline. CDR3 in DNA: TGCGCCAGCAGTCTGGGACTAGCGGAGATATACGAGCAGTACTTC. Its protein product is CASSLGLAEIYEQYF.

This clonotype was recorded a few times. This rearrangement joins TRBV12-3 or TRBV12-4 to TRBJ1-4; tentative D call: TRBD1 (5 bases). The CDR3 runs 13 residues. Trimming shortened V by 5 bases and J by 7 bases, and 11 bases separated the two germline ends. CDR3 DNA: TGTGCCAGCAGTCGACGACAGAGTGAAAAACTGTTTTTT. It specifies CASSRRQSEKLFF.

V is TRBV20-1 and J is TRBJ2-1; TRBD1 is a possible D gene (5 bases). The CDR3 is 14 amino acids. The germline gives CDR1 DFQATT, CDR2 SNEGSKA (reference sequence). Between the trimmed V and J ends, which lost 7 bases and 0 bases, there was a span of 13 bases. CDR3: CSVHHRSSYNEQFF. CDR3 nucleotide sequence: TGCAGTGTTCACCACAGGAGCTCCTACAATGAGCAGTTCTTC.